This passage covers 11 T cell receptor beta chains from one sample sequenced in a study of blood T cells in healthy people across ages. Sample-barcoded 5' priming and a J-beta primer mix drove a second PCR of roughly 6 to 12 cycles. TCRdb reprocessed the 5' RACE reads via MiXCR and lists one record per CDR3 protein. The table has more than 900,000 distinct CDR3 sequences, 20% to 25% seen once. This same sample was also taken into another study, of T cells of mothers and their children.

The sequencing sample was made of blood. These receptors were taken from a girl aged 2 to 9 in good health.

This clonotype was seen a handful of times. The chain recombines TRBV5-1 with TRBJ2-5, with TRBD2 matching over 9 bases. The J call may be wrong; the DNA end is better matched by TRBJ2-1. The CDR3 consists of 15 residues. CDR1 and CDR2 from the germline V gene are SGHRS and YFSETQ. In nucleotides, the CDR3 is TGCGCCAGCAGCTTGGTAGCGGGGGCGAACAATGAGCAGTTCTTC. Its translation is CASSLVAGANNEQFF.

This clonotype has a single count. The chain joins TRBV3-1 to TRBJ2-5; tentative D call: TRBD1 (6 bases). CDR1 and CDR2 from the germline V gene are LGHDT and YNNKEL (reference sequence). V lost 6 bases, J lost 4 bases, and 15 bases lay in between. This CDR3 spans 14 amino acids. For the CDR3, the DNA is TGTGCCAGCAGTCGTAGGTCCAGGGGAGAGACCCAGTACTTC. Protein: CASSRRSRGETQYF.

The chain joins TRBV7-8 to TRBJ1-5; D not certain. With 2 bases removed from V and 0 bases from J, the gap between germline ends came to 11 bases. CDR3 length equals 16 residues. Germline CDR1 and CDR2: SGHVS and FQNEAQ. DNA of the CDR3: TGTGCCAGCAGCTTAAGGACGGATACTAGCAATCAGCCCCAGCATTTT. Translating it yields CASSLRTDTSNQPQHF.

V is TRBV29-1 and J is TRBJ1-1; no firm D call. V lost 5 bases to trimming and J lost 0 bases, with 7 bases between them. CDR1 is SQVTM and CDR2 is ANQGSEA in the germline V gene. The CDR3 is 12 amino acids. CDR3 loop: CSVTQLNTEAFF. DNA for the CDR3: TGCAGCGTTACGCAGCTGAACACTGAAGCTTTCTTT.

This clonotype has a handful of counts. This chain joins TRBV29-1 and TRBJ2-5; D gene uncertain. CDR1 SQVTM and CDR2 ANQGSEA come from the germline V gene. This CDR3 is built from 11 residues. With 5 bases removed from V and 8 bases from J, the gap between germline ends came to 12 bases. The CDR3 protein is CSVLVAGTQYF. The CDR3 DNA sequence: TGCAGCGTTTTAGTGGCTGGTACCCAGTACTTC.

This clonotype has just a few counts. The V call is TRBV20-1, the J call TRBJ1-4; tentative D call: TRBD1 (5 bases). V gave up 6 bases and J gave up 0 bases, with 14 bases separating them. CDR3 size: 15 residues. Per germline, CDR1 DFQATT and CDR2 SNEGSKA (reference sequence). The CDR3 DNA reads as TGCAGTGCCAAACTCCCAGGGACAACTAATGAAAAACTGTTTTTT. Its translation is CSAKLPGTTNEKLFF.

This rearrangement joins TRBV5-5 to TRBJ2-3; tentative D call: TRBD2 (6 bases). Germline values: CDR1 SGHKS, CDR2 YYEKEE (reference sequence). The CDR3 runs 14 residues. The DNA of the CDR3 is TGTGCAGGCAGCACCGGGACTAGCACAGATACGCAGTATTTT. Translation gives CAGSTGTSTDTQYF.

This clonotype was found a few times. The chain combines TRBV20-1 with TRBJ2-7, with D possibly being TRBD1 (5 bases). Germline V CDR1 and CDR2: DFQATT, SNEGSKA (reference sequence). V lost 0 bases to trimming and J lost 1 base, with 13 bases between them. This CDR3 contains 15 residues. Here the CDR3 DNA reads TGCAGTGCTAGAGAACCAAGGGGCTATTCCTACGAGCAGTACTTC. Its protein is CSAREPRGYSYEQYF.

The chain has TRBV12-3 or TRBV12-4 and TRBJ1-2; D unresolved. The germline V and J ends were trimmed by 6 bases and 4 bases, with 15 bases remaining between them. CDR3 length equals 14 residues. CDR3 nucleotide sequence: TGTGCCAGCAGCAATACCGGGCGGATCTATGGCTACACCTTC. This translates into CASSNTGRIYGYTF.

This clonotype was recorded a few times. This chain connects TRBV15 to TRBJ1-3, with D hard to call. V was clipped by 5 bases and J by 7 bases, with 3 bases between them. Germline lookup yields CDR1 LNHNV and CDR2 YYDKDF (reference sequence). This CDR3 has 10 amino acids. CDR3 nucleotides: TGTGCCACCAGCGGTAACACCATATATTTT. Its translation is CATSGNTIYF.

The J gene is TRBJ2-7, the V gene TRBV3-1, with 9 bases matching TRBD2. The CDR3 extends over 17 amino acids. The germline gives CDR1 LGHDT, CDR2 YNNKEL (reference sequence). The ends lost 0 bases at V and 2 bases at J; junction bases unmatched: 8. CDR3 in amino acids: CASSQDLMAGGAYEQYF. The CDR3 region has the DNA TGTGCCAGCAGCCAAGATCTTATGGCGGGAGGGGCCTACGAGCAGTACTTC.